This T cell receptor beta chain derives from a study of beta chain features in type 1 diabetes. Study-wide findings and caveats: When Type 1 diabetes patients were examined, their TCRB CDR3s proved moderately but significantly shorter in all four CD4+ subsets.

Expressed TCRB transcripts were sequenced because the entire RNA isolate underwent reverse transcription. Some clones are missing from TCRdb's copy, which holds only in-frame ones; the method was immunoSEQ multiplex PCR. The sample shows about 240,000 clones, about 14% of them seen only once. Regarding this clone: Antigen specificity is unknown.

The V segment lost 4 bases and the J segment 4 bases; nucleotides outside the gene matches: 4. The CDR3 loop spans 14 amino acids. Germline V gene lookup returns CDR1 SQVTM and CDR2 ANQGSEA. Sequencing was performed on naive CD4+ T cells from blood. This receptor was obtained from a young man with type 1 diabetes. The chain recombines TRBV29-1 with TRBJ2-5, with 12 bases aligning to TRBD2. The CDR3, as DNA: TGCAGCGTTGTCATGACTAGCGGGAGAGAGACCCAGTACTTC. Translated: CSVVMTSGRETQYF.